These 17 T cell receptor beta chains share one sample of origin, sequenced in a study of T cell repertoires in cytomegalovirus infection. No cognate antigen is known for these TCRs. Each CDR3 protein is one row after TCRdb ran MiXCR on the reads. The sample yields 370,000 or so distinct CDR3 sequences, roughly a third seen once. Sequenced here: cultured PBMCs, sampled from culture after CMV antigen stimulation. The receptors come from a human donor in good health (CMV status not recorded). Some clones in this sample may be carry-over from other donors' samples.

The gene calls are TRBV11-2 and TRBJ2-7; 10 nucleotides align to TRBD2. The germline V gene has CDR1 SGHAT and CDR2 FQNNGV. The CDR3 extends over 15 amino acids. With 5 bases clipped from V and 5 bases from J, the junction kept 9 bases outside the gene matches. Here the CDR3 reads CASSHGLAALNEQYV. In DNA form, the CDR3 reads TGTGCCAGCAGCCATGGACTAGCGGCTCTTAACGAGCAGTACGTC.

The V gene is TRBV5-4, the J gene TRBJ1-1, with TRBD1 matching over 7 bases. Germline CDR1 SGHNT, CDR2 YYREEE (reference sequence). Unmatched junction bases numbered 3, after V lost 4 bases and J lost 9 bases. The CDR3 spans 11 residues. The CDR3 region is CASSRQGQAFF. As DNA, the CDR3 is TGTGCCAGCAGCCGACAGGGACAAGCTTTCTTT.

A remark on this clonotype: This may come from a read error, since a much larger clone is one base off. The chain is built from TRBV28 and TRBJ1-1, with 7 bases lining up with TRBD1. V was clipped by 7 bases and J by 1 base; unmatched bases: 12. This CDR3 region has 16 residues. Per the germline V gene, CDR1 is MDHEN and CDR2 is SYDVKM. CDR3 residues: CASTIGDHRGNTEAFF. In nucleotides, the CDR3 is TGTGCCAGCACCATAGGGGACCACAGGGGGAACACTGAAGCTTTCTTT. Combining the CDR3 with reference TRBV28 and TRBJ1-1 gives the whole variable domain DVKVTQSSRYLVKRTGEKVFLECVQDMDHENMFWYRQDPGLGLRLIYFSYDVKMKEKGDIPEGYSVSREKKERFSLILESASTNQTSMYLCASTIGDHRGNTEAFFGQGTRLTVV.

This chain connects TRBV7-9 to TRBJ2-7; TRBD1 aligns across 7 bases. This CDR3 has 17 residues. V gave up 0 bases and J gave up 0 bases; unmatched junction bases: 8. Germline V lookup: CDR1 SEHNR, CDR2 FQNEAQ (reference sequence). In DNA, the CDR3 is TGTGCCAGCAGCTTAGCTCCGGACAGGCCCATCTCCTACGAGCAGTACTTC. Protein sequence: CASSLAPDRPISYEQYF.

This chain joins TRBV19 and TRBJ1-1, with D possibly matching TRBD1 (6 bases). The germline V and J ends were trimmed by 8 bases and 4 bases, with 17 bases remaining between them. Germline V gene sequence: CDR1 LNHDA, CDR2 SQIVND (reference sequence). The length of the CDR3 is 14 residues. CDR3 sequence (DNA): TGTGCCAGTTTCGACGGGGGGCTGAGCACTGAAGCTTTCTTT. Residues: CASFDGGLSTEAFF.

The J gene is TRBJ2-6, the V gene TRBV7-4; possibly TRBD2 for D (6 bases). The V gene's germline CDR1 is SGHVT and CDR2 SQSDAQ. The CDR3 is made up of 17 amino acids. V shed 4 bases and J shed 0 bases, with 13 bases lying between them. Here the CDR3 DNA reads TGTGCCAGCAGCTCGGGGGTAATGGACTCTGGGGCCAACGTCCTGACTTTC. This sequence encodes CASSSGVMDSGANVLTF.

A few counts support this clonotype. The CDR3 sequence: CASSLDGSEQYV. The CDR3 DNA reads TGTGCCAGCAGCTTAGATGGGTCCGAGCAGTACGTC. The chain combines TRBV7-9 with TRBJ2-7; D is ambiguous. Trimming removed 1 base from V and 6 bases from J, with 7 bases in between. This CDR3 spans 12 amino acids. CDR1 is SEHNR and CDR2 is FQNEAQ in the germline V gene (reference sequence).

V and J are TRBV25-1 and TRBJ1-1; D might be TRBD1 (5 bases). CDR1 is MGHDK and CDR2 is SYGVNS in the germline V gene. With 6 bases removed from V and 3 bases from J, the gap between germline ends came to 11 bases. The CDR3 is 13 amino acids. The CDR3: CASSPAGYTEAFF. CDR3 in DNA: TGTGCCAGCAGCCCCGCAGGGTACACTGAAGCTTTCTTT.

The rearrangement links TRBV6-1 to TRBJ2-7; D may be TRBD2 (5 bases). The CDR3 sequence is 14 residues long. V was shortened by 5 bases and J by 2 bases, with 13 bases between the two germline ends. CDR1 is MNHNS, CDR2 SASEGT, per germline. The CDR3 spells CASSRGLQAYEQYF. CDR3 DNA: TGTGCCAGCAGTAGAGGACTTCAAGCCTACGAGCAGTACTTC.

The chain employs TRBV28 and TRBJ2-1; maybe TRBD1 (5 bases). Trimming stripped 5 bases from V and 5 bases from J, with 19 bases between. The germline V gene encodes CDR1 MDHEN and CDR2 SYDVKM. There are 16 residues in the CDR3. CDR3 nucleotides: TGTGCCAGCAGTAAGGGGTTGCGGATAACGCACAATGAGCAGTTCTTC. Protein product: CASSKGLRITHNEQFF.

The V call is TRBV7-2, the J call TRBJ1-3, with D uncertain. Germline CDR1 is SGHTA and CDR2 is FQGNSA. Trimming took off 0 bases at V and 4 bases at J, with 10 bases between the two ends. The CDR3 is 15 residues long. The CDR3 sequence: CASSLARMGGNTIYF. In DNA form, the CDR3 reads TGTGCCAGCAGCTTAGCCAGGATGGGCGGAAACACCATATATTTT. Based on the CDR3 plus reference TRBV7-2 and TRBJ1-3, the full variable domain is GAGVSQSPSNKVTEKGKDVELRCDPISGHTALYWYRQSLGQGLEFLIYFQGNSAPDKSGLPSDRFSAERTGGSVSTLTIQRTQQEDSAVYLCASSLARMGGNTIYFGEGSWLTVV.

The J gene is TRBJ2-5, the V gene TRBV19; 7 positions match TRBD1. The CDR3 is 16 residues long. The germline CDR1 and CDR2 sequences are LNHDA and SQIVND (reference sequence). The junction had 16 bases not matched to a gene; V was cut back by 9 bases and J by 3 bases. The CDR3 spells CASNQIYGQAEETQYF. In DNA, the CDR3 is TGTGCCAGCAACCAGATATACGGACAGGCCGAAGAGACCCAGTACTTC. Full variable domain (outside the CDR3, taken from reference TRBV19 and TRBJ2-5): DGGITQSPKYLFRKEGQNVTLSCEQNLNHDAMYWYRQDPGQGLRLIYYSQIVNDFQKGDIAEGYSVSREKKESFPLTVTSAQKNPTAFYLCASNQIYGQAEETQYFGPGTRLLVL.

The rearrangement links TRBV7-9 to TRBJ1-2; TRBD1 matches at 7 bases. The CDR3 is 12 residues long. Germline loops: CDR1 SEHNR, CDR2 FQNEAQ (reference sequence). J was trimmed by 6 bases and V by 5 bases; bases with no gene match: 3. The chain's CDR3 is CASSSTGDGYTF. CDR3 DNA: TGTGCCAGCAGCAGTACAGGGGATGGCTACACCTTC.

This clonotype has more than one count but fewer than ten. This sequence joins TRBV11-2 and TRBJ2-5; 10 nucleotides line up with TRBD1. Trimming removed 6 bases from V and 5 bases from J; junction bases left unmatched: 6. Germline V CDR1 and CDR2: SGHAT, FQNNGV. This CDR3 is 14 amino acids long. The CDR3 region is CASRTTGGAETQYF. The CDR3 region has the DNA TGTGCCAGCAGAACGACAGGGGGCGCGGAGACCCAGTACTTC.

This clonotype was seen repeatedly, ten times or more. This rearrangement joins TRBV7-8 to TRBJ1-2; D is undetermined. This CDR3 has 14 residues. Germline V CDR1 and CDR2: SGHVS, FQNEAQ. V gave up 0 bases and J gave up 2 bases, with 7 bases separating them. The CDR3 here is CASSLATLNYGYTF. For the CDR3, the DNA is TGTGCCAGCAGCTTAGCGACTTTAAACTATGGCTACACCTTC.

This clonotype was found a few times. The chain links TRBV7-9 to TRBJ2-5, with no clear D. There are 14 residues in the CDR3. V shed 5 bases and J shed 5 bases, with 15 bases lying between them. Germline V CDR1 and CDR2: SEHNR, FQNEAQ (reference sequence). In DNA, the CDR3 is TGTGCCAGCAGCCTACGTTCACCAGTGGAGACCCAGTACTTC. This codes for CASSLRSPVETQYF.

This chain joins TRBV7-4 and TRBJ1-1; perhaps TRBD1 as D (5 bases). The CDR3 consists of 16 residues. CDR1 SGHVT and CDR2 SQSDAQ come from the germline V gene. V shed 6 bases and J shed 3 bases, with 20 bases lying between them. CDR3 nucleotides: TGTGCCAGCAGTTCTACCGCTACAGGCCACTACACTGAAGCTTTCTTT. Encoded protein: CASSSTATGHYTEAFF.